This TCR beta chain was obtained from a study of blood T cell repertoires in COVID-19. Sequenced by immunoSEQ multiplex PCR; TCRdb stores in-frame clones only, minus some. The data contain 270,000 or so clones, around 91% of them seen just once; the ten biggest clones take up roughly 2%. This CDR3 region has 12 residues. In regard to this clone: One end of the junction is discordant with germline, which a read error may explain.

This receptor was identified in a woman aged 55-75 years with COVID-19, enrolled during active disease. Sequenced input: peripheral blood. The chain recombines TRBV12-3 or TRBV12-4 with TRBJ1-2; D remains ambiguous. The chain's CDR3 is CASSLGRGNWAF. Written as DNA, the CDR3 is TGTGCCAGCAGTTTAGGTCGCGGTAATTGGGCCTTC.